This T cell receptor beta chain is from a study of blood T cell repertoires in COVID-19. Study-level information: Material from acute and convalescent COVID-19 was sourced from the United States, Italy and Spain. PBMCs, B-cell-depleted T cells, or T cells provided the cDNA or gDNA that made up the material.

Per the authors' pipeline: Using reference gene primer amplification, nucleated cell counts were estimated. Generated by immunoSEQ multiplex PCR, the TCRdb table keeps only in-frame clones and is missing some. The V and J calls and clone size were taken over from that table, and D and trimming were inferred from the DNA. Counted here are some 130,000 clones, approximately 88% occurring once; the ten biggest clones make up 10%. Per germline, CDR1 SGDLS and CDR2 YYNGEE. This CDR3 comprises 17 residues. V lost 0 bases and J lost 9; bases outside the gene matches: 10. Sequencing was performed on peripheral blood. The receptor's source is a man between 50 and 59 years old with acute or convalescent COVID-19. The V call is TRBV9, the J call TRBJ2-1; 12 bases line up with TRBD2. The CDR3 here is CASSVVASGRASVEQFF. The CDR3 nucleotides are TGTGCCAGCAGCGTAGTAGCTAGCGGGAGGGCCTCGGTTGAGCAGTTCTTC.